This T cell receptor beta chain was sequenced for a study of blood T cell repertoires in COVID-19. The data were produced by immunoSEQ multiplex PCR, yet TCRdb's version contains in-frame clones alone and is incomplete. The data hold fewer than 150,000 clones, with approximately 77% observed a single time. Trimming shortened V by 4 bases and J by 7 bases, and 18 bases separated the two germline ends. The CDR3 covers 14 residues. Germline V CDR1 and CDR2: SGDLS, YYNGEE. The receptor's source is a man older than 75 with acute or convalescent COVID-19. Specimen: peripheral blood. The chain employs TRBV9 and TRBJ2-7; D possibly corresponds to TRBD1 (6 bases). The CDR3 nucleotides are TGTGCCAGCAGCCCCGTGGGGGCATCTGGGGAGCAGTACTTC. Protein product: CASSPVGASGEQYF.